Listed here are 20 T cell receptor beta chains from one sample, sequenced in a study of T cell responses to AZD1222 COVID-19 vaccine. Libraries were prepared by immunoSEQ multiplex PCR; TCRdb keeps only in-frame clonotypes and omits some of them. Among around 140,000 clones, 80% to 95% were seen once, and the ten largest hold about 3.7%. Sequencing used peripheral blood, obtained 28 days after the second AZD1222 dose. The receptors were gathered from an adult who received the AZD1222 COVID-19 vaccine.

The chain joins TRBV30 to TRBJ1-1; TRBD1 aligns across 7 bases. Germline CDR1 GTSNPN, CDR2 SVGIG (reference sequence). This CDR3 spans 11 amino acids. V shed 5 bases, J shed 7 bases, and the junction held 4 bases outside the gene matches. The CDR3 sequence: CAWDRAGEAFF. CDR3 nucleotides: TGTGCCTGGGACAGGGCGGGTGAAGCTTTCTTT.

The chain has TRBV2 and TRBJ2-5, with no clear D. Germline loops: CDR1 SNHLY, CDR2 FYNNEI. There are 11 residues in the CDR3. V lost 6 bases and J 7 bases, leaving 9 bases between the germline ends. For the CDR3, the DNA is TGTGCCAGCAGCATAAAGGGGACCCAGTACTTC. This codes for CASSIKGTQYF.

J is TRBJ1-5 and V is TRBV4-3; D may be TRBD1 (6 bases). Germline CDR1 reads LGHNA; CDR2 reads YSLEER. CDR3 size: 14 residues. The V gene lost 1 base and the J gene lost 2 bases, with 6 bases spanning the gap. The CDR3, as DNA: TGCGCCAGCAGCCAAGGGACAGGCAATCAGCCCCAGCATTTT. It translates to CASSQGTGNQPQHF.

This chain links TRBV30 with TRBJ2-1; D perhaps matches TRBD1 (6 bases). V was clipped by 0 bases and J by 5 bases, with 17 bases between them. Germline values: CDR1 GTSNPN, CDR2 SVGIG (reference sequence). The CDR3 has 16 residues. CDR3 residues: CAWSVVVQGWDNEQFF. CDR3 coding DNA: TGTGCCTGGAGTGTGGTCGTGCAGGGGTGGGACAATGAGCAGTTCTTC.

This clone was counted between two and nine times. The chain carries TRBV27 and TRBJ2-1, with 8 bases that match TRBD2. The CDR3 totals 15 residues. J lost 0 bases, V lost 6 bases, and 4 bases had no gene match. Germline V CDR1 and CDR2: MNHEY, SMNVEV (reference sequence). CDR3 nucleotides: TGTGCCAGCAGAGGCGGGGGGAGCTCCTACAATGAGCAGTTCTTC. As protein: CASRGGGSSYNEQFF.

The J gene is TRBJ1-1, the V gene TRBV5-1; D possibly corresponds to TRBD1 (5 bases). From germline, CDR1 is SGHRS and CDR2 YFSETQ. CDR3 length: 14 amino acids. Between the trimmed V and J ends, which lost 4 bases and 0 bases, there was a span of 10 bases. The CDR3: CASSRTNMNTEAFF. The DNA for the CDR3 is TGCGCCAGCAGCCGGACAAATATGAACACTGAAGCTTTCTTT.

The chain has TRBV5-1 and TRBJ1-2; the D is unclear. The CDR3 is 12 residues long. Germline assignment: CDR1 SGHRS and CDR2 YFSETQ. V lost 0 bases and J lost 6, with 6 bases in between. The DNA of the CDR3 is TGCGCCAGCAGCTTGGATCGGGATGGCTACACCTTC. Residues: CASSLDRDGYTF.

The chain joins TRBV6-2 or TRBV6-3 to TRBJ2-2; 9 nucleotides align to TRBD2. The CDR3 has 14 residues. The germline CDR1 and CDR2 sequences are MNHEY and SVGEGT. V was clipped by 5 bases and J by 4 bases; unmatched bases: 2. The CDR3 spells CASSQGLATGELFF. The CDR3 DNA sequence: TGTGCCAGCAGTCAGGGACTAGCCACCGGGGAGCTGTTTTTT.

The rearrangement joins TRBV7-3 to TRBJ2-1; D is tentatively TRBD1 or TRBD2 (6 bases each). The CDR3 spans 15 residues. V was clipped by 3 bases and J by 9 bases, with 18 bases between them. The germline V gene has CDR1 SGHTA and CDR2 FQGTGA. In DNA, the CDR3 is TGTGCCAGCAGCTTCACAGGGAGTTTGGGGGGTGAGCAGTTCTTC. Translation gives CASSFTGSLGGEQFF.

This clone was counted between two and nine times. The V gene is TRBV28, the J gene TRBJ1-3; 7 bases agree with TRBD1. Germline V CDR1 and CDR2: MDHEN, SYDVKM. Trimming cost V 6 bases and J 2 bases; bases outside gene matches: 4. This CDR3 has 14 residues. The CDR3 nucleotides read TGTGCCAGCAGCTCGACAGGGCCTGGAAACACCATATATTTT. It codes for CASSSTGPGNTIYF.

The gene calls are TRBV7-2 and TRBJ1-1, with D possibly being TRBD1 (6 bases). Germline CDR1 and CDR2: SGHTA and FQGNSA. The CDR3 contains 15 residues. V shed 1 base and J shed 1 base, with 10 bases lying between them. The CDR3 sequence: CASSLVTGRNTEAFF. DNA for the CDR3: TGTGCCAGCAGCTTAGTTACAGGGAGGAACACTGAAGCTTTCTTT. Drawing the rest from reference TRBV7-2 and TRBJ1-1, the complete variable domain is GAGVSQSPSNKVTEKGKDVELRCDPISGHTALYWYRQSLGQGLEFLIYFQGNSAPDKSGLPSDRFSAERTGGSVSTLTIQRTQQEDSAVYLCASSLVTGRNTEAFFGQGTRLTVV.

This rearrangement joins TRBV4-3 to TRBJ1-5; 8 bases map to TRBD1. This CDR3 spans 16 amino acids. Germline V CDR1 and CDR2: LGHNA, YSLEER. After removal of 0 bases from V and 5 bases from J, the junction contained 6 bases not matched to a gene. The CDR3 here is CASSQDPPGGYQPQHF. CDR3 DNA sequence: TGCGCCAGCAGCCAAGATCCTCCAGGGGGCTATCAGCCCCAGCATTTT.

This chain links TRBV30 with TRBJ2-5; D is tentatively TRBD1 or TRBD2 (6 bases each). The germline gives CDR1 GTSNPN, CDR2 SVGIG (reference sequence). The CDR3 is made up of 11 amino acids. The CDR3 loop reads CAGGPQETQYF. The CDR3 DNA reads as TGTGCTGGGGGGCCCCAAGAGACCCAGTACTTC.

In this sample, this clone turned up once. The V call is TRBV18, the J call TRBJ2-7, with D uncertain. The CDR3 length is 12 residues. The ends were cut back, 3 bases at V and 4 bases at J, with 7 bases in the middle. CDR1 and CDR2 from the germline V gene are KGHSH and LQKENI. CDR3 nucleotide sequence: TGTGCCAGCTCACCGACCGGATACGAGCAGTACTTC. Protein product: CASSPTGYEQYF.

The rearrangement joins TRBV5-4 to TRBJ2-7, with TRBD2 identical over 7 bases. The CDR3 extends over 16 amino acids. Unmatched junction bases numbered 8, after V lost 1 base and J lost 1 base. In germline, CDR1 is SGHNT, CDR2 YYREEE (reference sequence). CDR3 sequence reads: CASSLRRQGGSYEQYF. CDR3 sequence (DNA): TGTGCCAGCAGCTTGCGGCGGCAGGGAGGGTCCTACGAGCAGTACTTC.

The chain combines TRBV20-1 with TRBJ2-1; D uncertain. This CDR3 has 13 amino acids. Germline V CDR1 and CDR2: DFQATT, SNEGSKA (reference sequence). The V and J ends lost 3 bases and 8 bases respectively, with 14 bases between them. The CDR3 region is CSASDLGVDEQFF. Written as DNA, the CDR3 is TGCAGTGCTAGTGATCTTGGTGTTGATGAGCAGTTCTTC.

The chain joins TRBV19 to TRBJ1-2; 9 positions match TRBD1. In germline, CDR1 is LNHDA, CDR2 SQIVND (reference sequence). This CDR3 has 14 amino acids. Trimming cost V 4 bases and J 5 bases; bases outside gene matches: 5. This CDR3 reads CASSSTGTGYGYTF. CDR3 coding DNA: TGTGCCAGTAGTAGTACCGGGACAGGGTATGGCTACACCTTC. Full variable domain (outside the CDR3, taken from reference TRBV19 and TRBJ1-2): DGGITQSPKYLFRKEGQNVTLSCEQNLNHDAMYWYRQDPGQGLRLIYYSQIVNDFQKGDIAEGYSVSREKKESFPLTVTSAQKNPTAFYLCASSSTGTGYGYTFGSGTRLTVV.

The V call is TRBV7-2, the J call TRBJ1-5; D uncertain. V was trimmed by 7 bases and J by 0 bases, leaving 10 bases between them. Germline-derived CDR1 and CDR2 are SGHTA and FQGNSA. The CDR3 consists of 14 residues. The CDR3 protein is CASTVDYSNQPQHF. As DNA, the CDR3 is TGTGCCAGCACGGTTGACTATAGCAATCAGCCCCAGCATTTT.

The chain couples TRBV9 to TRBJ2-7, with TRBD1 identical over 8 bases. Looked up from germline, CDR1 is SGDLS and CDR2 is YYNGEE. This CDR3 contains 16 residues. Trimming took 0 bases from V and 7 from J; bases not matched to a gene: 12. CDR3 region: CASSVGSGRGLGEQYF. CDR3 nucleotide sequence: TGTGCCAGCAGCGTAGGTTCGGGCAGGGGGCTTGGGGAGCAGTACTTC.

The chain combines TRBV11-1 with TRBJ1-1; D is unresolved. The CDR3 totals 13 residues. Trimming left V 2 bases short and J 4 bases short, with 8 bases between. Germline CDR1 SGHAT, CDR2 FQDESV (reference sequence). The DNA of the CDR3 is TGTGCCAGCAGCTTAAGACGGGTCACTGAAGCTTTCTTT. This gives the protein CASSLRRVTEAFF.